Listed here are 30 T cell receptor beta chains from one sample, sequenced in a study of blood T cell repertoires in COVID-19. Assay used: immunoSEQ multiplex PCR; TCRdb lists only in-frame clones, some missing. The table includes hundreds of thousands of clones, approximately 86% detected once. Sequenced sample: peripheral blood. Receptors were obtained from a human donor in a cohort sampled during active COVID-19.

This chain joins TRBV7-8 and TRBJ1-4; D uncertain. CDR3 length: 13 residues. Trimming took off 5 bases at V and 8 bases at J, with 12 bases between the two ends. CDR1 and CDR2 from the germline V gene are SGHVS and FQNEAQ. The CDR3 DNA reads TGTGCCAGCAGCCTCCTTCTAGCCGAAAAACTGTTTTTT. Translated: CASSLLLAEKLFF.

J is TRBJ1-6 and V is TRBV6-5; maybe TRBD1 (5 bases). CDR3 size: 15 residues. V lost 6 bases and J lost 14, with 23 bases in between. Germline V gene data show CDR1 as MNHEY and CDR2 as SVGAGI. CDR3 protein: CASRPDSRPDITLHF. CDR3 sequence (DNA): TGTGCCAGCAGGCCCGACAGTAGGCCAGACATCACCCTCCACTTT.

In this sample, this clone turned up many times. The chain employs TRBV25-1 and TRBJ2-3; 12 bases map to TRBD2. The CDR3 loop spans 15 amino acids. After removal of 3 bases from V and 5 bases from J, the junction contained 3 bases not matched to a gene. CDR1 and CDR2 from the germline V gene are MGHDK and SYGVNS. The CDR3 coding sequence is TGTGCCAGCAGTGACGGACTAGCGGGGAAAGATACGCAGTATTTT. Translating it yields CASSDGLAGKDTQYF.

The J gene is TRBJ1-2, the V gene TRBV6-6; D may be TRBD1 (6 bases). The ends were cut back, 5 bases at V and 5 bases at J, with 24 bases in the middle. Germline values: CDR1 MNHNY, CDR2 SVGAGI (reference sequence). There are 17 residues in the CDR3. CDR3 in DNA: TGTGCCAGCAGTCCCGATGTCACAGGGAGTTCCTTTTATGGCTACACCTTC. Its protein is CASSPDVTGSSFYGYTF.

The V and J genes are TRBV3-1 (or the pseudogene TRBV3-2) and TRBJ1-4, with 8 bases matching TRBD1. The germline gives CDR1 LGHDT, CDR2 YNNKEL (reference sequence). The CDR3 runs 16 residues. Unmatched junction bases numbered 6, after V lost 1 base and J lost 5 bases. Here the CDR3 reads CASSQAMTGANEKLFF. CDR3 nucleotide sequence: TGTGCCAGCAGCCAAGCTATGACAGGGGCGAATGAAAAACTGTTTTTT.

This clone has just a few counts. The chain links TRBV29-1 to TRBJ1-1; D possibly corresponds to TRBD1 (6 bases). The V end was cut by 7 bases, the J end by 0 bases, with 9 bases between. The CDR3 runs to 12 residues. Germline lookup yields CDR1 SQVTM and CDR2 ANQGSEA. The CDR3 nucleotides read TGCAGCGCTGGACAGCTGAACACTGAAGCTTTCTTT. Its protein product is CSAGQLNTEAFF. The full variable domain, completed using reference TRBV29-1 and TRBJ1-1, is SAVISQKPSRDICQRGTSLTIQCQVDSQVTMMFWYRQQPGQSLTLIATANQGSEATYESGFVIDKFPISRPNLTFSTLTVSNMSPEDSSIYLCSAGQLNTEAFFGQGTRLTVV.

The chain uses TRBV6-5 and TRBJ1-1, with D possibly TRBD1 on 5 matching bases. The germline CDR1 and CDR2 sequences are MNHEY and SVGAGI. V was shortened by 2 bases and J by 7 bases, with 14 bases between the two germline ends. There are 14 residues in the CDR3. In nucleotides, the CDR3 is TGTGCCAGCAGTTACGGGGCAGGGCTTTTTGAAGCTTTCTTT. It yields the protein CASSYGAGLFEAFF.

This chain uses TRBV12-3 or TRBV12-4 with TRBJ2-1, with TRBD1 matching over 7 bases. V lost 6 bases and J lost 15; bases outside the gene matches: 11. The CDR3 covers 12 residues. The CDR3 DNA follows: TGTGCCAGCAGCCCCTGGGGGACAGCCAGGTTCTTC. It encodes CASSPWGTARFF.

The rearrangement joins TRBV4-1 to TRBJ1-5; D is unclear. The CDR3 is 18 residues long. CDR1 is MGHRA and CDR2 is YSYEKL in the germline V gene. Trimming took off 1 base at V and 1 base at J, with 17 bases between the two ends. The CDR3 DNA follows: TGCGCCAGCAGCCAAGGGGAGGGCTCCTGGAGGAGCAATCAGCCCCAGCATTTT. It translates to CASSQGEGSWRSNQPQHF.

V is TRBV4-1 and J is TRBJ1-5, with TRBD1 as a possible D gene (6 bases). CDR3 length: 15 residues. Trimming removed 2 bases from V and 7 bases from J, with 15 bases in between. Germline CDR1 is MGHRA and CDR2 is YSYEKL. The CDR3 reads CASSQSGGGRQPQHF. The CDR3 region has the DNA TGCGCCAGCAGCCAAAGTGGCGGGGGGCGGCAGCCCCAGCATTTT.

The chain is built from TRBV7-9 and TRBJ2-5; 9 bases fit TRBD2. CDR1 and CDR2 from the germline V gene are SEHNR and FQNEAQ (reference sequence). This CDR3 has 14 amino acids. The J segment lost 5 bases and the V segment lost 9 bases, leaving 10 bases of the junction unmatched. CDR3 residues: CASSPGLAMETQYF. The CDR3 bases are TGTGCCAGTTCGCCCGGACTAGCGATGGAGACCCAGTACTTC.

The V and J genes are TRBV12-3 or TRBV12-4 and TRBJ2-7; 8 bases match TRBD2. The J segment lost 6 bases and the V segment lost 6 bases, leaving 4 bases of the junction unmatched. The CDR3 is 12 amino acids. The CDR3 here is CASRGTSGEQYF. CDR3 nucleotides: TGTGCCAGCAGGGGGACTAGTGGCGAGCAGTACTTC.

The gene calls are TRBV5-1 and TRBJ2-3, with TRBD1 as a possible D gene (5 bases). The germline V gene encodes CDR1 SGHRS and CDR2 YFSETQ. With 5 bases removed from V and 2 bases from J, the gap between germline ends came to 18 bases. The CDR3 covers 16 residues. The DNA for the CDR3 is TGCGCCAGCAGACCCGCCTTAGGGGATCTCACAGATACGCAGTATTTT. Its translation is CASRPALGDLTDTQYF.

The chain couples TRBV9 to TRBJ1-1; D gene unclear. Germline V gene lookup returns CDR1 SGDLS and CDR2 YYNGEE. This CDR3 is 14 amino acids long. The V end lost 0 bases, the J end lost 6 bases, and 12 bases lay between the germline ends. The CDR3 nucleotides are TGTGCCAGCAGCGTAGGGGCCCCAGGCTCTGAAGCTTTCTTT. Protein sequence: CASSVGAPGSEAFF.

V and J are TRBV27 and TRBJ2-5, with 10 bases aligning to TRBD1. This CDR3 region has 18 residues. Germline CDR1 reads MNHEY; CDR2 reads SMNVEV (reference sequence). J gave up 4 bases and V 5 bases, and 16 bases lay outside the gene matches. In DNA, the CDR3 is TGTGCCAGCAGTCCCCAAACCGGGACAGGGGAGTTCTTAGAGACCCAGTACTTC. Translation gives CASSPQTGTGEFLETQYF.

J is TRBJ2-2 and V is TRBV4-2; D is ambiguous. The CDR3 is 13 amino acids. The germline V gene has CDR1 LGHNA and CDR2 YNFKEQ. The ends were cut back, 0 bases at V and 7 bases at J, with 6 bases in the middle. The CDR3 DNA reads TGTGCCAGCAGCCAAGATCTTGTCGGGGAGCTGTTTTTT. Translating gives CASSQDLVGELFF.

DNA for the CDR3: TGTGCCAGCAGTGATTTTATGGGCTACTATGGCTACACCTTC. This translates into CASSDFMGYYGYTF. The chain combines TRBV25-1 with TRBJ1-2; D ambiguous. V was trimmed by 3 bases and J by 3 bases, leaving 11 bases between them. CDR3 length equals 14 residues. CDR1 MGHDK and CDR2 SYGVNS come from the germline V gene.

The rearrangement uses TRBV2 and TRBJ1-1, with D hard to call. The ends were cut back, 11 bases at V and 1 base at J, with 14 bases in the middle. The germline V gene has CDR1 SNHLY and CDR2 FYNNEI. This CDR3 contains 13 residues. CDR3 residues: CACGVMWNTEAFF. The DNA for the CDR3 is TGTGCCTGCGGGGTGATGTGGAACACTGAAGCTTTCTTT.

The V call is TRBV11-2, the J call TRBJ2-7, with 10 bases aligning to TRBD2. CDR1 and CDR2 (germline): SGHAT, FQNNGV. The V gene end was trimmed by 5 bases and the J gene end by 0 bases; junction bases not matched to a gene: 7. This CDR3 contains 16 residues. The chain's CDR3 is CASSPPTSGFSYEQYF. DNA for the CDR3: TGTGCCAGCAGCCCCCCGACTAGCGGGTTCTCCTACGAGCAGTACTTC. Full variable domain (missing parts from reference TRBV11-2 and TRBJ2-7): EAGVAQSPRYKIIEKRQSVAFWCNPISGHATLYWYQQILGQGPKLLIQFQNNGVVDDSQLPKDRFSAERLKGVDSTLKIQPAKLEDSAVYLCASSPPTSGFSYEQYFGPGTRLTVT.

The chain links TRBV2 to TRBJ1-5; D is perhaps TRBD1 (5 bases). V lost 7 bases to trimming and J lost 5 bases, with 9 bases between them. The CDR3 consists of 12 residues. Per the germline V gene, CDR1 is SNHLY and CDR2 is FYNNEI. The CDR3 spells CASNKGDQPQHF. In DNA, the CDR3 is TGTGCCAGCAACAAAGGGGATCAGCCCCAGCATTTT.

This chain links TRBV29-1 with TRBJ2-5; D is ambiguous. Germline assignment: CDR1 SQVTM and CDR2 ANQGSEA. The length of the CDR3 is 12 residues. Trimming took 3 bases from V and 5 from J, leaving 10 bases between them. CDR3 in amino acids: CSVEAGPETQYF. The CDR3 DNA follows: TGCAGCGTTGAGGCAGGCCCGGAGACCCAGTACTTC.

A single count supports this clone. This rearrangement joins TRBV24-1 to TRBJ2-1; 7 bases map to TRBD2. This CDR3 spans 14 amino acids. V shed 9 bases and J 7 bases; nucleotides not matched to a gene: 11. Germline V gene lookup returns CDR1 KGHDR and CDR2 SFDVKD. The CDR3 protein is CATSQRGGANEQFF. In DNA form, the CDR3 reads TGTGCCACCTCTCAGCGGGGCGGGGCGAATGAGCAGTTCTTC.

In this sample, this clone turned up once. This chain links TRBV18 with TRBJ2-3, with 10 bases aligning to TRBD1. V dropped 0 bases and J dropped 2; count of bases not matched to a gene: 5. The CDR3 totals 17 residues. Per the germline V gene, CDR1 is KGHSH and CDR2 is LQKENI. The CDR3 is CASSPPRTGGTTDTQYF. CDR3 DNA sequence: TGTGCCAGCTCACCACCTAGGACAGGGGGGACCACAGATACGCAGTATTTT.

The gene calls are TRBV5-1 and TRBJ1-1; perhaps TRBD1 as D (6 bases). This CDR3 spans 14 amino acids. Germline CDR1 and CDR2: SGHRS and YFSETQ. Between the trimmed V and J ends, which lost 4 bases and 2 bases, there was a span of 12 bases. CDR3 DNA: TGCGCCAGCAGCCCGAGGGGGTTAAACACTGAAGCTTTCTTT. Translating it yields CASSPRGLNTEAFF. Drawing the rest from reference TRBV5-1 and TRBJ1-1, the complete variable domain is KAGVTQTPRYLIKTRGQQVTLSCSPISGHRSVSWYQQTPGQGLQFLFEYFSETQRNKGNFPGRFSGRQFSNSRSEMNVSTLELGDSALYLCASSPRGLNTEAFFGQGTRLTVV.

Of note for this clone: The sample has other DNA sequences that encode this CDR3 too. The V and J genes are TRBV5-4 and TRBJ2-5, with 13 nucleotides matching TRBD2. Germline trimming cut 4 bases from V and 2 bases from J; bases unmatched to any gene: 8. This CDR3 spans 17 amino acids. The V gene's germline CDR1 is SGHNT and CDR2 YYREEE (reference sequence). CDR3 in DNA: TGTGCCAGCAGCCCCGGGACTAGCGGGATCCGGCAAGAGACCCAGTACTTC. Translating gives CASSPGTSGIRQETQYF. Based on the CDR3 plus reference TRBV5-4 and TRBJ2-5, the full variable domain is ETGVTQSPTHLIKTRGQQVTLRCSSQSGHNTVSWYQQALGQGPQFIFQYYREEENGRGNFPPRFSGLQFPNYSSELNVNALELDDSALYLCASSPGTSGIRQETQYFGPGTRLLVL.

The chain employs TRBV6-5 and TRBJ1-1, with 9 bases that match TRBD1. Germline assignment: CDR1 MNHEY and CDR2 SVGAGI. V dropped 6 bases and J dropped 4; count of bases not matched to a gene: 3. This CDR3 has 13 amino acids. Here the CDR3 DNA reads TGTGCCAGCAGACCGGGACAGGGCACTGAAGCTTTCTTT. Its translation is CASRPGQGTEAFF.

Here the CDR3 DNA reads TGTGCCAGCAGCTTAGGGGGACAGGGGGCAGGGCAGCCCCAGCATTTT. It encodes CASSLGGQGAGQPQHF. The chain couples TRBV13 to TRBJ1-5; 12 bases align to TRBD1. Trimming removed 0 bases from V and 7 bases from J; junction bases left unmatched: 4. This CDR3 has 16 residues. CDR1 is PRHDT, CDR2 FYEKMQ, per germline (reference sequence).

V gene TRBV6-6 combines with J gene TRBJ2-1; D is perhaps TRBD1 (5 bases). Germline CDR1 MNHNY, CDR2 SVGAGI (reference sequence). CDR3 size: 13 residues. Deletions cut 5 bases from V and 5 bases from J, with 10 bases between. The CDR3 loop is CASSGSTDNEQFF. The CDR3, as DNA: TGTGCCAGCAGTGGATCGACAGACAATGAGCAGTTCTTC.

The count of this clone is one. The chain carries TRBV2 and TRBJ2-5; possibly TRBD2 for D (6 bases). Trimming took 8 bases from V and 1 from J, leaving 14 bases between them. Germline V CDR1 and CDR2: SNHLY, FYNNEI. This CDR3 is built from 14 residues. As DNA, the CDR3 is TGTGCCAGCGGCGTGGGAGGCCTCCAAGAGACCCAGTACTTC. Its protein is CASGVGGLQETQYF.

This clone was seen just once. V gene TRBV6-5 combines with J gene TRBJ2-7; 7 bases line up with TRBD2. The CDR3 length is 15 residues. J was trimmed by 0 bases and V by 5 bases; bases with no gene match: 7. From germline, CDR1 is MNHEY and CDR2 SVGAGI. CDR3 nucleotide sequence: TGTGCCAGCAGTCCCGCGGGGGTCAGCTCCTACGAGCAGTACTTC. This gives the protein CASSPAGVSSYEQYF.